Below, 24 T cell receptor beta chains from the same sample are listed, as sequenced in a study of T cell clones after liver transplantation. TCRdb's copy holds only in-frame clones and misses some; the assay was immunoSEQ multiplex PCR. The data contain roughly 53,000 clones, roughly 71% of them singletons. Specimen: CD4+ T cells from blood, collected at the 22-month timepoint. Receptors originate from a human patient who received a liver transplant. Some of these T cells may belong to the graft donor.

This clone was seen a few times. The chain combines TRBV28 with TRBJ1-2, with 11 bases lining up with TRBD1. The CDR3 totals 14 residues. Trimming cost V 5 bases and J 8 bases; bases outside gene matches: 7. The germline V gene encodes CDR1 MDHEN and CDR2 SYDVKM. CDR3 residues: CASSVGRDRGGYTF. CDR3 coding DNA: TGTGCCAGCAGTGTGGGCAGGGACAGGGGGGGCTACACCTTC.

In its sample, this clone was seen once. The CDR3 is CASIVTGKTTNEKLFF. CDR3 nucleotides: TGTGCCAGTATCGTGACAGGGAAAACAACTAATGAAAAACTGTTTTTT. The chain combines TRBV19 with TRBJ1-4; 7 bases map to TRBD1. J gave up 0 bases and V 7 bases, and 8 bases lay outside the gene matches. CDR3 length: 16 amino acids. Germline CDR1 LNHDA, CDR2 SQIVND (reference sequence).

CDR3 DNA: TGTGCCAGCAGCGTAGCGGGACTAAGTGAAGAGACCCAGTACTTC. This translates into CASSVAGLSEETQYF. J is TRBJ2-5 and V is TRBV9; 7 nucleotides agree with TRBD2. Germline loops: CDR1 SGDLS, CDR2 YYNGEE. The CDR3 loop spans 15 amino acids. J lost 3 bases, V lost 0 bases, and 5 bases had no gene match.

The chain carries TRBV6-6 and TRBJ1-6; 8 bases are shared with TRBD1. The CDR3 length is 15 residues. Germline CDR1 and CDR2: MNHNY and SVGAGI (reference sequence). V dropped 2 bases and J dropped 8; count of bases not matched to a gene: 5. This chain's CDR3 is CASSYTTGDDSPLHF. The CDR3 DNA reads TGTGCCAGCAGTTACACGACAGGGGATGATTCACCCCTCCACTTT.

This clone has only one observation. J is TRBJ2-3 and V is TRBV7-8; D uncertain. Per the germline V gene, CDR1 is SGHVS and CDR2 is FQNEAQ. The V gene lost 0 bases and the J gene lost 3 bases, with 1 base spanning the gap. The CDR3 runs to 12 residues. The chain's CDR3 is CASSLATDTQYF. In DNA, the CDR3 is TGTGCCAGCAGCTTAGCAACAGATACGCAGTATTTT.

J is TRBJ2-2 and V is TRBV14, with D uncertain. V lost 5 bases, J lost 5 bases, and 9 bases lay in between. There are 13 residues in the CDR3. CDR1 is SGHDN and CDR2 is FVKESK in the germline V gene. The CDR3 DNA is TGTGCCAGCAGCGCCGTGAGAACCGGGGAGCTGTTTTTT. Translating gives CASSAVRTGELFF.

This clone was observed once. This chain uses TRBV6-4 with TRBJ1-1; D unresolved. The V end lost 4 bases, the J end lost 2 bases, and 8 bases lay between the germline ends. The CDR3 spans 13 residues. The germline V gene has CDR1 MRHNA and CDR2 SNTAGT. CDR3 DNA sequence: TGTGCCAGCAGTGTTGGGGAAAACACTGAAGCTTTCTTT. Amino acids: CASSVGENTEAFF.

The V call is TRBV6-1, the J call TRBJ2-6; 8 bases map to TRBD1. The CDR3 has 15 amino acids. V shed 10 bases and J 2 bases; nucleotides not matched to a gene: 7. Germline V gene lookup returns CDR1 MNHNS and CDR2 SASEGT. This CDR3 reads CATRGQRTGANVLTF. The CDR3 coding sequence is TGTGCCACCAGGGGGCAGCGGACTGGGGCCAACGTCCTGACTTTC.

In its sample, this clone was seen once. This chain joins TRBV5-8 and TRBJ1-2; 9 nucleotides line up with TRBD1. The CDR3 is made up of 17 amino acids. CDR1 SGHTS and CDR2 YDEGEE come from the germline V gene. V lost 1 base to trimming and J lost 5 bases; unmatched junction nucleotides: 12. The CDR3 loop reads CASSLTGTGRPGYGYTF. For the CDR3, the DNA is TGTGCCAGCAGCTTGACCGGGACAGGGCGACCTGGGTATGGCTACACCTTC.

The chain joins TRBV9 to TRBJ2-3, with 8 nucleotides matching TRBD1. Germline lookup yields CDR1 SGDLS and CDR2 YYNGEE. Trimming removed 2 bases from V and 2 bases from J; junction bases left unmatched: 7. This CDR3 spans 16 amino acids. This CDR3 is CASSVPQGGNTDTQYF. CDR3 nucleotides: TGTGCCAGCAGCGTCCCACAGGGGGGAAACACAGATACGCAGTATTTT.

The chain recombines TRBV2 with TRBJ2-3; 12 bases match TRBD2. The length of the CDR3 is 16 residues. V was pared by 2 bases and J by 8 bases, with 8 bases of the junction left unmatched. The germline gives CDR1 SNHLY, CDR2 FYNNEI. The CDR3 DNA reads TGTGCCAGCAGTGAATGGGCTAGCGGGGGGGCCACTACGCAGTATTTT. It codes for CASSEWASGGATTQYF.

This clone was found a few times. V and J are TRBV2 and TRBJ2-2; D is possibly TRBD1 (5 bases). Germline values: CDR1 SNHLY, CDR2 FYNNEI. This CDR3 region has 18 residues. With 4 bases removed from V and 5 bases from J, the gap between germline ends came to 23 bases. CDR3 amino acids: CASSAPRGQTTLTGELFF. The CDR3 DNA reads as TGTGCCAGCAGTGCACCAAGGGGCCAAACGACCTTAACCGGGGAGCTGTTTTTT.

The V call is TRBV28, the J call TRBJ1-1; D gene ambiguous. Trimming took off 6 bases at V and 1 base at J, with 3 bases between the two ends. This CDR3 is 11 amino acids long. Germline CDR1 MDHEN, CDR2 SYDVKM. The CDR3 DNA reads TGTGCCAGCAGGGGGAACACTGAAGCTTTCTTT. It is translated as CASRGNTEAFF.

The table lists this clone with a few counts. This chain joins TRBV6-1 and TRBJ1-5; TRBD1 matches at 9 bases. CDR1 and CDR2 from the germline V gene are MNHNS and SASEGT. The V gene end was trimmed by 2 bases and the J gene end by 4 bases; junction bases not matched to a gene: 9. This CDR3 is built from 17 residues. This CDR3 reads CASSESADRGGNQPQHF. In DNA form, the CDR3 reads TGTGCCAGCAGTGAAAGTGCGGACAGGGGCGGGAATCAGCCCCAGCATTTT.

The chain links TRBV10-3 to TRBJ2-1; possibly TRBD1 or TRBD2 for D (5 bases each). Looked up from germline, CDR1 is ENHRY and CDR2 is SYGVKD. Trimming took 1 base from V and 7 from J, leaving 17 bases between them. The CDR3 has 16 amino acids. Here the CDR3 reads CAISEFGVGARNEQFF. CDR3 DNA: TGTGCCATCAGTGAGTTCGGGGTTGGGGCTCGGAATGAGCAGTTCTTC.

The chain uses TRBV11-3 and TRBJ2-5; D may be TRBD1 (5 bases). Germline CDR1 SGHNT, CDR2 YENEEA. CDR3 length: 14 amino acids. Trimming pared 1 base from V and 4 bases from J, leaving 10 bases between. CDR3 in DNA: TGTGCCAGCAGCTTAGGGGGCCAATTAGAGACCCAGTACTTC. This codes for CASSLGGQLETQYF.

The CDR3 protein is CASKGTSNYGYTF. Here the CDR3 DNA reads TGTGCCAGCAAGGGAACTTCTAACTATGGCTACACCTTC. The chain joins TRBV2 to TRBJ1-2; no definite D call. Per germline, CDR1 SNHLY and CDR2 FYNNEI. Trimming removed 7 bases from V and 0 bases from J, with 9 bases in between. This CDR3 contains 13 residues.

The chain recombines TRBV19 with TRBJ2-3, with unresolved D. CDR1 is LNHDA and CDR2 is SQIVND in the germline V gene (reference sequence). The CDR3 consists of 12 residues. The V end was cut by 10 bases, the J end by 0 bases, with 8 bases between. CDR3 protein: CATQDSTDTQYF. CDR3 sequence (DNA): TGTGCCACCCAGGACAGCACAGATACGCAGTATTTT.

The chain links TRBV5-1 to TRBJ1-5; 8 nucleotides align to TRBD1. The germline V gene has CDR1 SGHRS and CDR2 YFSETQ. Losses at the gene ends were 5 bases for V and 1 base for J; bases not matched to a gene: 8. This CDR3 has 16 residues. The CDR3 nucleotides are TGCGCCAGCAGACTTGGACAGGGCGGGAGCAATCAGCCCCAGCATTTT. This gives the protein CASRLGQGGSNQPQHF.

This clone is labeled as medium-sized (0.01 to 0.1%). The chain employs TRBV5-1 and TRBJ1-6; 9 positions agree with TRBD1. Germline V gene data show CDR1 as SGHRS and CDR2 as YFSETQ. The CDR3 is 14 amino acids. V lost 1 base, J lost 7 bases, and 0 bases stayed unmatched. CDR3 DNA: TGCGCCAGCAGCTTGACAGGGGGCAATTCACCCCTCCACTTT. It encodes CASSLTGGNSPLHF.

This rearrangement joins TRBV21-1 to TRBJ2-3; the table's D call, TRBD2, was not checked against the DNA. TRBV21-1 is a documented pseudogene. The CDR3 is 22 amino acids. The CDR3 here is CASSRHAVKPPTGSGVADTQYF. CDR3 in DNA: TGTGCCAGCAGCAGACATGCGGTGAAACCACCAACGGGTAGCGGGGTCGCAGATACGCAGTATTTT.

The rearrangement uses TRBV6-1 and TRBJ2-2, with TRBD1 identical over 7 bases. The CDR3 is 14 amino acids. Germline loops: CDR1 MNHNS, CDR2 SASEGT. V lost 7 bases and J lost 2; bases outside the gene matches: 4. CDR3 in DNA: TGTGCCAGCACCGGGACAGCTAACACCGGGGAGCTGTTTTTT. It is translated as CASTGTANTGELFF.

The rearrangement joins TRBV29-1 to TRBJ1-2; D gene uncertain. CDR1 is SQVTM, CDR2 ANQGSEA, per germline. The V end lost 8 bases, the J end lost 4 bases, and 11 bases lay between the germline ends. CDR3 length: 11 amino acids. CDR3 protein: CSSKGSYGYTF. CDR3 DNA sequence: TGCAGCTCGAAGGGCAGCTATGGCTACACCTTC. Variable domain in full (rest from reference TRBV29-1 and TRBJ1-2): SAVISQKPSRDICQRGTSLTIQCQVDSQVTMMFWYRQQPGQSLTLIATANQGSEATYESGFVIDKFPISRPNLTFSTLTVSNMSPEDSSIYLCSSKGSYGYTFGSGTRLTVV.

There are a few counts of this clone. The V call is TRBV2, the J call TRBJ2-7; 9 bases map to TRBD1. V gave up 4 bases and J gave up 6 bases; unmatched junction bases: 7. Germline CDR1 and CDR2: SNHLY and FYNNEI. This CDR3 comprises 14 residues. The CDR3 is CASSVSGTGSEQYF. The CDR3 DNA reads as TGTGCCAGCAGTGTCTCCGGGACAGGGAGCGAGCAGTACTTC.